A selection of T cell receptor beta chains follows, all from one sample in a study of regulatory T cells in long-lasting Graves disease. TCRdb called the multiplex PCR reads again in MiXCR, with one record for every CDR3 protein. There are more than 300,000 distinct CDR3 sequences in the sample; less than 30% occur only once, and approximately 30% lies in the top ten. The sample was peripheral blood mononuclear cells (PBMCs), taken when the disease was refractory, from a patient treated with antithyroid drugs. The receptors were gathered from a woman between 35 and 50 years old with Graves disease. The CDR3 runs from the conserved cysteine through the conserved F or W. The size entry is marked missing in some rows and otherwise reads once, few, many or a size class.

abundance	j_gene	v_gene	CDR3aa
once	TRBJ2-7	TRBV20-1	CSAREERIYVAGSTYEQYF
few	TRBJ2-3	TRBV7-2	CASSLRTGPTF
many	TRBJ1-6	TRBV28	CASTRQGSYNSPLHF
few	TRBJ2-1	TRBV28	CASSQGLAGAHEQFF
few	TRBJ2-2	TRBV10-3	CAISDPLSRGPGELFF
many	TRBJ2-7	TRBV2	CASKASRFGSYEQYF
.	TRBJ2-3	TRBV14	CASSQADWSADTQYF
.	TRBJ1-2	TRBV7-2	CASSLDLDGRYGYTF
.	TRBJ2-5	TRBV30	CAWEVAVRTQYF
many	TRBJ1-5	TRBV6-1	CASSEVTRNQPQHF
.	TRBJ1-5	TRBV7-9	CASSSSRDRAYSNQPQHF
.	TRBJ2-2	TRBV5-1	CASSSWTEPNTGELFF
.	TRBJ1-2	TRBV24-1	CATSDTGTPSNYGYTF
many	TRBJ1-6	TRBV7-9	CASSRRDRGISPLHF
many	TRBJ1-1	TRBV6-1	CASTQGGRAFF
few	TRBJ2-7	TRBV5-1	CASSGPTWGINNEQYF
many	TRBJ1-5	TRBV29-1	CSVVEGNQPQHF
.	TRBJ2-5	TRBV12-5	CASGSGIAQYF
.	TRBJ2-5	TRBV2	CASSRDRAAETQYF
many	TRBJ2-2	TRBV6-5	CASSYDGAGELFF
.	TRBJ1-4	TRBV4-1	CASSQGPGEKLFF
.	TRBJ1-5	TRBV2	CASSSRVVQPQHF
.	TRBJ1-1	TRBV30	CAYDQGQGNTEAFF
.	TRBJ1-1	TRBV10-2	CASSDRSTEAFF
.	TRBJ2-5	TRBV6-1	CASREDRQETQYF
few	TRBJ2-5	TRBV18	CASSPRREGRIQETQYF
.	TRBJ2-3	TRBV15	CATSRDWGRRTDTQYF